The table lists the clone carrying this T cell receptor (beta chain) with a count of one. This sample is part of a study of blood T cell repertoires in COVID-19. TCRdb's copy holds only in-frame clones and misses some; the assay was immunoSEQ multiplex PCR. The profile shows some 150,000 clones, 84% of them singletons. Germline V gene sequence: CDR1 SGHDT, CDR2 YYEEEE. V was shortened by 0 bases and J by 5 bases, with 13 bases between the two germline ends. CDR3 length equals 15 residues. The chain carries TRBV5-6 and TRBJ2-3; tentatively, D is TRBD2 (5 bases). The sample consisted of peripheral blood. The TCR was taken from a human donor in a cohort sampled during active COVID-19. CDR3 bases: TGTGCCAGCAGCTTGGACCGGATCGCGGGAGATACGCAGTATTTT. Its protein is CASSLDRIAGDTQYF. The full variable domain, rest sourced from reference TRBV5-6 and TRBJ2-3, is DAGVTQSPTHLIKTRGQQVTLRCSPKSGHDTVSWYQQALGQGPQFIFQYYEEEERQRGNFPDRFSGHQFPNYSSELNVNALLLGDSALYLCASSLDRIAGDTQYFGPGTRLTVL.